Listed here are 6 T cell receptor beta chains from one sample, sequenced in a study of cytomegalovirus exposure and HLA in healthy donors. PCR involved 60 Vbeta and 13 Jbeta primers. Here immunoSEQ multiplex PCR was the method, and the copy in TCRdb shows in-frame clones only, minus some. The profile shows approximately 130,000 clones, under 85% of them singletons. Sequencing was done on a sample of PBMCs. The receptors were sampled from a young man in good health and CMV-seronegative.

CDR3 loop: CAITEASDTQYF. The CDR3 DNA is TGTGCCATCACGGAGGCGTCCGATACGCAGTATTTT. The rearrangement uses TRBV10-3 and TRBJ2-3; possible D gene TRBD2, 5 bases. Germline assignment: CDR1 ENHRY and CDR2 SYGVKD. V lost 7 bases and J 6 bases, leaving 11 bases between the germline ends. This CDR3 is built from 12 residues.

The V gene is TRBV14, the J gene TRBJ1-3, with a tentative D call TRBD1 (5 bases). From germline, CDR1 is SGHDN and CDR2 FVKESK. The CDR3 runs 17 residues. Deletions cut 0 bases from V and 0 bases from J, with 12 bases between. The CDR3: CASSQDLGPLSGNTIYF. In nucleotides, the CDR3 is TGTGCCAGCAGCCAAGATTTGGGGCCGCTCTCTGGAAACACCATATATTTT.

The rearrangement uses TRBV30 and TRBJ1-1; TRBD1 agrees at 10 bases. CDR1 is GTSNPN and CDR2 is SVGIG in the germline V gene (reference sequence). CDR3 length: 15 residues. With V trimmed by 5 bases and J by 2 bases, 8 bases remained unmatched. CDR3 sequence reads: CAWSLGTGVNTEAFF. Written as DNA, the CDR3 is TGTGCCTGGTCCTTAGGGACAGGGGTTAACACTGAAGCTTTCTTT.

This clone has more than one count but fewer than ten. The chain carries TRBV5-1 and TRBJ2-3; no firm D call. Germline V CDR1 and CDR2: SGHRS, YFSETQ. CDR3 size: 13 residues. The V and J ends lost 2 bases and 2 bases respectively, with 6 bases between them. CDR3 region: CASSFDSTDTQYF. As DNA, the CDR3 is TGCGCCAGCAGCTTTGACTCCACAGATACGCAGTATTTT.

In DNA form, the CDR3 reads TGTGCCAGCAGCCAGGAAAGCCCCGGGGTCTACTCTAGCACAGATACGCAGTATTTT. Amino acid sequence: CASSQESPGVYSSTDTQYF. The rearrangement links TRBV14 to TRBJ2-3; D is possibly TRBD2 (5 bases). V was trimmed by 3 bases and J by 0 bases, leaving 22 bases between them. The CDR3 contains 19 residues. Per the germline V gene, CDR1 is SGHDN and CDR2 is FVKESK.

Details on this clone: Its ends do not fully match the called genes, so a read error is possible. Other DNA sequences within the sample encode an identical CDR3. This rearrangement joins TRBV5-5 to TRBJ2-1, with TRBD2 as a possible D gene (5 bases). The CDR3 totals 14 residues. The germline gives CDR1 SGHKS, CDR2 YYEKEE (reference sequence). The CDR3 reads CASSLLTINNEQFF. The CDR3 DNA reads TGTGCCAGTAGCTTGTTGACTATTAACAATGAGCAGTTCTTC.